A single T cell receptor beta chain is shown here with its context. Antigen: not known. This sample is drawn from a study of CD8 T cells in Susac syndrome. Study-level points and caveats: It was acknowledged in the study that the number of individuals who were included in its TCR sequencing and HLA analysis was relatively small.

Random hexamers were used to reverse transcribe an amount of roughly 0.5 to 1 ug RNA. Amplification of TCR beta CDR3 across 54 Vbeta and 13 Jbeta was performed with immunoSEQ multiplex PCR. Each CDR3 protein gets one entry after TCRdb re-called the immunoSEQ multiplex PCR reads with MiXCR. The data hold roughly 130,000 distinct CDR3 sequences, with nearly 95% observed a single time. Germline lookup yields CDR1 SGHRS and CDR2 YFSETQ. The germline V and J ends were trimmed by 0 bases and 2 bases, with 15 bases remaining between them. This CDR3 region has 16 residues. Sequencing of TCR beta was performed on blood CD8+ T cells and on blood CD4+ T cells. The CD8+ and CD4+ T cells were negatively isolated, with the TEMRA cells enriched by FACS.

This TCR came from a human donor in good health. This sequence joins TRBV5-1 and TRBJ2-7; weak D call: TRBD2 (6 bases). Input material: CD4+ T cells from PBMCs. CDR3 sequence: CASSLAGGTRPYEQYF. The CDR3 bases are TGCGCCAGCAGCTTGGCGGGCGGGACCCGACCCTACGAGCAGTACTTC. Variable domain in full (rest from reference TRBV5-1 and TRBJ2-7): KAGVTQTPRYLIKTRGQQVTLSCSPISGHRSVSWYQQTPGQGLQFLFEYFSETQRNKGNFPGRFSGRQFSNSRSEMNVSTLELGDSALYLCASSLAGGTRPYEQYFGPGTRLTVT.